This TCR beta chain came from a study of T-cell memory formation after mild COVID-19. TCRdb re-derived calls from the 5' RACE reads in MiXCR, one entry per CDR3 protein. This table holds tens of thousands of distinct CDR3 sequences, 14% found once. The CDR3 has 14 residues. Looked up from germline, CDR1 is LNHDA and CDR2 is SQIVND (reference sequence). V was trimmed by 3 bases and J by 5 bases, leaving 13 bases between them. The sequenced sample was PBMCs or a T cell subset sorted from them (not recorded which). This sequence originates from an adult woman who had mild COVID-19 (a few samples of this study predate the infection). Cell type and time point are not known. V gene TRBV19 combines with J gene TRBJ1-1; a weak D match, TRBD1 (5 bases). The CDR3 here is CASSMGLGGTEAFF. The DNA for the CDR3 is TGTGCCAGTAGTATGGGATTGGGGGGGACTGAAGCTTTCTTT.